This T cell receptor beta chain appears in the sequencing data of a study of molecular identifiers for immune sequencing clone quantification. CDR3 length equals 15 residues. TCRdb recomputed calls from the PCR reads with MiXCR, one row per CDR3 protein. This table holds approximately 630,000 distinct CDR3 sequences, roughly 27% found once. This clonotype has only a few counts. The antigen remains unidentified. One end of the junction does not line up with germline, which may come from a read error. The study's findings and limits: Barcode-sharing identical TCR molecules could underestimate highly expanded clone sizes. Jurkat TCR RNA spiked in from one cell could reportedly be detected among 800,000 to 1,000,000 naive cells.

The sequencing sample was made of naive CD8+ T cells from blood, with Jurkat cell RNA spiked in. Subset given: FACS-sorted CD8+CD4-CCR7+CD45RA+ naive T cells. The J gene is TRBJ2-5, the V gene TRBV12-3 or TRBV12-4, with D possibly being TRBD1 (5 bases). The sequence was collected from a human donor in good health. Some libraries in this study had Jurkat cell RNA spiked in. The CDR3 nucleotides are TGTGCCAGCAGTAGTAAGACAGAAAATCAAGAGACCCGGTACTTC. Its protein product is CASSSKTENQETRYF.